This T cell receptor beta chain was recorded in a study of shared clonotypes between healthy human individuals. This clone appeared once. Other DNA sequences of this sample code for an identical CDR3. CDR1 and CDR2 (germline): SGHRS, YFSETQ. Trimming removed 1 base from V and 3 bases from J, with 6 bases in between. This CDR3 comprises 13 residues. This table comes from immunoSEQ multiplex PCR, and its TCRdb copy is limited to in-frame clones, with some not included. The table shows over 2 million clones, with 92% occurring only once. The receptor was isolated from a man aged 18 to 29 in good health. Some clones in this sample may be carry-over from other donors' samples. The sequenced sample was naive CD4+ T cells from PBMCs. Documented subset: CD45RA+ positively selected. The rearrangement links TRBV5-1 to TRBJ2-3; D is ambiguous. As DNA, the CDR3 is TGCGCCAGCAGCTTGAGCCCAACAGATACGCAGTATTTT. The encoded protein is CASSLSPTDTQYF.